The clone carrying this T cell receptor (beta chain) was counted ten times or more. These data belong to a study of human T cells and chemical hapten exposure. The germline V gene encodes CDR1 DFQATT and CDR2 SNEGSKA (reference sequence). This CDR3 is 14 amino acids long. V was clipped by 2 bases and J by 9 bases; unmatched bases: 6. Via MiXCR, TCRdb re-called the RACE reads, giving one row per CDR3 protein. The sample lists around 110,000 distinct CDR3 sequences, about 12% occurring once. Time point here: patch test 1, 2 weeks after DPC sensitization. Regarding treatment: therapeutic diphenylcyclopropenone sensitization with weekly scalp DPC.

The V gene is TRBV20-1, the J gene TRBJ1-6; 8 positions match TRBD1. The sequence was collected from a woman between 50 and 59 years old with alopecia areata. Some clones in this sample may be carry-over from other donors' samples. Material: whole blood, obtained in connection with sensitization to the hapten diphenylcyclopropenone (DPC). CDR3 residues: CSARPGGSRSPLHF. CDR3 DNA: TGCAGTGCTAGACCAGGGGGCTCCCGTTCACCCCTCCACTTT.